The 32 T cell receptor beta chains given below trace back to one sample, sequenced in a study of cytomegalovirus exposure and HLA in healthy donors. TCRdb's table, derived via immunoSEQ multiplex PCR, lists solely in-frame clones and lacks some. The table has 100,000 to 150,000 clones, 70% to 90% seen once. The sequenced material came from PBMCs. The receptors come from a woman younger than 30 in good health and CMV-seronegative.

V gene TRBV11-3 combines with J gene TRBJ2-3; perhaps TRBD1 as D (5 bases). CDR3 size: 14 residues. The germline V gene encodes CDR1 SGHNT and CDR2 YENEEA. Trimming stripped 6 bases from V and 0 bases from J, with 10 bases between. CDR3 bases: TGTGCCAGCAGTGGACACTTTAGCACAGATACGCAGTATTTT. Protein product: CASSGHFSTDTQYF.

In its sample, this clone was seen once. The rearrangement links TRBV28 to TRBJ1-3; 9 bases align to TRBD1. From germline, CDR1 is MDHEN and CDR2 SYDVKM. V lost 5 bases and J lost 2; bases outside the gene matches: 4. The CDR3 extends over 15 amino acids. The CDR3 loop is CASSEQGAAGNTIYF. CDR3 nucleotides: TGTGCCAGCAGTGAACAGGGGGCAGCTGGAAACACCATATATTTT.

The chain joins TRBV5-1 to TRBJ2-5, with 8 bases lining up with TRBD1. Germline V gene lookup returns CDR1 SGHRS and CDR2 YFSETQ. V lost 0 bases and J lost 2; bases outside the gene matches: 3. The length of the CDR3 is 15 residues. DNA of the CDR3: TGCGCCAGCAGCTTGGAGGGACAGGCACAAGAGACCCAGTACTTC. It translates to CASSLEGQAQETQYF.

The chain uses TRBV6-4 and TRBJ2-3; a possible D gene is TRBD2 (6 bases). V was pared by 5 bases and J by 0 bases, with 12 bases between. CDR3 size: 15 residues. Germline loops: CDR1 MRHNA, CDR2 SNTAGT. CDR3 residues: CASSYKSGSTDTQYF. The DNA of the CDR3 is TGTGCCAGCAGTTATAAAAGCGGGAGCACAGATACGCAGTATTTT.

This clone was counted only a few times. The CDR3 nucleotides read TGTGCCAGCAGGGACAGGGTGGAGACCCAGTACTTC. Protein: CASRDRVETQYF. The chain is built from TRBV28 and TRBJ2-5, with TRBD1 matching 8 bases. Germline-derived CDR1 and CDR2 are MDHEN and SYDVKM. With 6 bases clipped from V and 5 bases from J, the junction kept 2 bases outside the gene matches. The CDR3 loop spans 12 amino acids.

The chain has TRBV15 and TRBJ2-1; D is perhaps TRBD2 (5 bases). The CDR3 sequence is 16 residues long. Germline V gene data show CDR1 as LNHNV and CDR2 as YYDKDF (reference sequence). Trimming cost V 6 bases and J 6 bases, with 21 bases left between them. The CDR3 nucleotides read TGTGCCACCAGAGTTTCGCGGGCCCGGGCGGGCAATGAGCAGTTCTTC. Encoded protein: CATRVSRARAGNEQFF.

As DNA, the CDR3 is TGTGCCAGCAGCGATCAACAGGCAACTAATGAAAAACTGTTTTTT. Translated: CASSDQQATNEKLFF. This chain uses TRBV2 with TRBJ1-4; a possible D gene is TRBD1 (5 bases). Trimming cost V 6 bases and J 0 bases, with 11 bases left between them. Germline-derived CDR1 and CDR2 are SNHLY and FYNNEI. This CDR3 is built from 15 residues. Full variable domain (rest looked up from reference TRBV2 and TRBJ1-4): EPEVTQTPSHQVTQMGQEVILRCVPISNHLYFYWYRQILGQKVEFLVSFYNNEISEKSEIFDDQFSVERPDGSNFTLKIRSTKLEDSAMYFCASSDQQATNEKLFFGSGTQLSVL.

CDR3 nucleotide sequence: TGTGCCAGCAGTGATGGGACAGGGGCCACTGAAGCTTTCTTT. It yields the protein CASSDGTGATEAFF. The V call is TRBV2, the J call TRBJ1-1, with 10 bases fitting TRBD1. The CDR3 consists of 14 residues. V lost 3 bases, J lost 4 bases, and 2 bases stayed unmatched. Germline values: CDR1 SNHLY, CDR2 FYNNEI.

The chain combines TRBV6-4 with TRBJ2-3; 9 nucleotides line up with TRBD2. The J segment lost 2 bases and the V segment lost 3 bases, leaving 6 bases of the junction unmatched. The CDR3 is 16 amino acids. Germline assignment: CDR1 MRHNA and CDR2 SNTAGT. The CDR3 sequence is CASSEIAGDYTDTQYF. CDR3 nucleotide sequence: TGTGCCAGCAGTGAAATAGCGGGGGATTACACAGATACGCAGTATTTT.

This chain links TRBV28 with TRBJ2-1; a possible D gene is TRBD2 (5 bases). CDR3 length equals 14 residues. Looked up from germline, CDR1 is MDHEN and CDR2 is SYDVKM. V shed 5 bases and J shed 7 bases, with 15 bases lying between them. The CDR3 nucleotides read TGTGCCAGCAGTACACTTGGCGGGTATAATGAGCAGTTCTTC. This sequence encodes CASSTLGGYNEQFF.

J is TRBJ1-2 and V is TRBV5-4; 7 bases are a match to TRBD1. Germline V gene sequence: CDR1 SGHNT, CDR2 YYREEE (reference sequence). Germline trimming cut 5 bases from V and 0 bases from J; bases unmatched to any gene: 7. The CDR3 covers 15 residues. The CDR3 here is CASRVRGKPNYGYTF. CDR3 nucleotide sequence: TGTGCCAGCAGGGTCAGGGGGAAACCTAACTATGGCTACACCTTC. Full variable domain (outside the CDR3, taken from reference TRBV5-4 and TRBJ1-2): ETGVTQSPTHLIKTRGQQVTLRCSSQSGHNTVSWYQQALGQGPQFIFQYYREEENGRGNFPPRFSGLQFPNYSSELNVNALELDDSALYLCASRVRGKPNYGYTFGSGTRLTVV.

The chain recombines TRBV25-1 with TRBJ2-1, with 12 bases that match TRBD2. Trimming removed 4 bases from V and 7 bases from J; junction bases left unmatched: 11. From germline, CDR1 is MGHDK and CDR2 SYGVNS. This CDR3 spans 17 amino acids. DNA for the CDR3: TGTGCCAGCAGTGCGGCTAGCGGGAGGGGTCCGGCTAATGAGCAGTTCTTC. Its translation is CASSAASGRGPANEQFF. The full variable domain, in which reference TRBV25-1 and TRBJ2-1 provide the parts outside the CDR3, is EADIYQTPRYLVIGTGKKITLECSQTMGHDKMYWYQQDPGMELHLIHYSYGVNSTEKGDLSSESTVSRIRTEHFPLTLESARPSHTSQYLCASSAASGRGPANEQFFGPGTRLTVL.

This chain links TRBV6-5 with TRBJ1-1; 9 bases agree with TRBD1. With V trimmed by 4 bases and J by 1 base, 4 bases remained unmatched. The CDR3 has 15 residues. The germline V gene has CDR1 MNHEY and CDR2 SVGAGI. CDR3 DNA sequence: TGTGCCAGCAGTTCCCACAGGGGGCCGAACACTGAAGCTTTCTTT. It specifies CASSSHRGPNTEAFF.

This clone has a count of ten or more. V gene TRBV11-3 combines with J gene TRBJ1-1; D not resolved. The CDR3 is 12 residues long. V was clipped by 2 bases and J by 1 base, with 2 bases between them. Germline CDR1 and CDR2: SGHNT and YENEEA. DNA of the CDR3: TGTGCCAGCAGCTTACAGAACACTGAAGCTTTCTTT. It codes for CASSLQNTEAFF.

This clone was found once. The gene calls are TRBV11-2 and TRBJ2-3; D is possibly TRBD1 (6 bases). The CDR3 runs to 14 residues. V shed 5 bases and J shed 3 bases, with 12 bases lying between them. CDR1 and CDR2 from the germline V gene are SGHAT and FQNNGV. DNA for the CDR3: TGTGCCAGCAGCCTACAGGGAGTAACAGATACGCAGTATTTT. Translated: CASSLQGVTDTQYF.

The chain recombines TRBV9 with TRBJ2-1; 10 bases are a match to TRBD2. The germline gives CDR1 SGDLS, CDR2 YYNGEE. The CDR3 covers 16 residues. V was pared by 1 base and J by 6 bases, with 7 bases of the junction left unmatched. CDR3 region: CASSVTLAGAVNEQFF. The CDR3 DNA reads as TGTGCCAGCAGCGTAACCCTAGCGGGAGCGGTCAATGAGCAGTTCTTC.

The V call is TRBV4-1, the J call TRBJ1-6; D gene uncertain. CDR1 is MGHRA, CDR2 YSYEKL, per germline. V was cut by 1 base and J by 1 base, with 8 bases left in between. The CDR3 consists of 16 residues. The CDR3 DNA sequence: TGCGCCAGCAGCCAAGGAGTAATTTCCTATAATTCACCCCTCCACTTT. This gives the protein CASSQGVISYNSPLHF.

The rearrangement joins TRBV6-1 to TRBJ1-1; perhaps TRBD1 as D (6 bases). The V gene lost 4 bases and the J gene lost 4 bases, with 16 bases spanning the gap. The CDR3 sequence is 15 residues long. Germline values: CDR1 MNHNS, CDR2 SASEGT. The chain's CDR3 is CASSGFSGVLTEAFF. The CDR3 coding sequence is TGTGCCAGCAGTGGGTTCTCAGGGGTACTCACTGAAGCTTTCTTT.

Here the CDR3 reads CASSYSGTGSSGELFF. In DNA, the CDR3 is TGTGCCAGCAGTTACTCGGGGACAGGGAGTTCCGGGGAGCTGTTTTTT. This sequence joins TRBV6-5 and TRBJ2-2, with 9 bases that match TRBD1. The trim removed 0 bases at V and 6 bases at J, leaving 5 bases unmatched. The CDR3 is 16 residues long. Germline V lookup: CDR1 MNHEY, CDR2 SVGAGI.

In nucleotides, the CDR3 is TGTGCCAGCAGGACCAGGGGGATTTCCACTGAAGCTTTCTTT. Translating it yields CASRTRGISTEAFF. The chain has TRBV6-5 and TRBJ1-1, with 7 bases lining up with TRBD1. The ends lost 6 bases at V and 4 bases at J; junction bases unmatched: 8. The CDR3 totals 14 residues. Germline V gene sequence: CDR1 MNHEY, CDR2 SVGAGI.

The V call is TRBV18, the J call TRBJ1-1; maybe TRBD1 (5 bases). The ends were cut back, 3 bases at V and 7 bases at J, with 18 bases in the middle. Germline lookup yields CDR1 KGHSH and CDR2 LQKENI. The CDR3 contains 15 residues. The CDR3, as DNA: TGTGCCAGCTCACCCTTTGCGGGGGGAAGCGATGAAGCTTTCTTT. Its protein product is CASSPFAGGSDEAFF.

V gene TRBV19 combines with J gene TRBJ1-1; possible D gene TRBD1, 5 bases. Germline V CDR1 and CDR2: LNHDA, SQIVND (reference sequence). V lost 3 bases and J 3 bases, leaving 20 bases between the germline ends. The CDR3 sequence is 17 residues long. CDR3 nucleotide sequence: TGTGCCAGTAGTATCGATCCTCCGGGACTCGGGGACACTGAAGCTTTCTTT. This encodes CASSIDPPGLGDTEAFF.

This chain joins TRBV6-5 and TRBJ2-3; D not certain. The CDR3 runs to 15 residues. CDR1 is MNHEY, CDR2 SVGAGI, per germline. V lost 3 bases, J lost 2 bases, and 12 bases lay in between. The chain's CDR3 is CASSYDVGSTDTQYF. Written as DNA, the CDR3 is TGTGCCAGCAGTTATGATGTTGGCTCCACAGATACGCAGTATTTT.

This chain joins TRBV7-8 and TRBJ1-1; 7 bases match TRBD1. The junction had 6 bases not matched to a gene; V was cut back by 4 bases and J by 4 bases. The CDR3 covers 14 residues. Germline V CDR1 and CDR2: SGHVS, FQNEAQ. CDR3: CASSSDRVSTEAFF. The CDR3 DNA sequence: TGTGCCAGCAGCTCAGACAGGGTTAGCACTGAAGCTTTCTTT.

The gene calls are TRBV4-1 and TRBJ1-2; no firm D call. V gave up 1 base and J gave up 1 base, with 10 bases separating them. The germline V gene has CDR1 MGHRA and CDR2 YSYEKL. This CDR3 has 15 residues. The CDR3 loop is CASSQVLPGNYGYTF. CDR3 coding DNA: TGCGCCAGCAGCCAAGTGTTACCGGGTAACTATGGCTACACCTTC.

A word on this clone: The junction differs from germline at one of its ends, possibly a read error. V is TRBV7-9 and J is TRBJ2-7, with TRBD2 matching over 8 bases. CDR1 is SEHNR and CDR2 is FQNEAQ in the germline V gene (reference sequence). This CDR3 is 14 amino acids long. The CDR3 protein is CASTLAGTAYEQYF. CDR3 nucleotides: TGTGCCAGCACCTTAGCGGGGACTGCCTACGAGCAGTACTTC.

The chain has TRBV30 and TRBJ1-1, with D tentatively TRBD1 (6 bases). Germline-derived CDR1 and CDR2 are GTSNPN and SVGIG (reference sequence). The CDR3 is 14 residues long. Trimming took off 1 base at V and 3 bases at J, with 12 bases between the two ends. The CDR3 DNA reads as TGTGCCTGGAGTGACCCGGGACAAGACACTGAAGCTTTCTTT. Translated, it gives CAWSDPGQDTEAFF.

This rearrangement joins TRBV6-6 to TRBJ2-2; 9 bases match TRBD1. The CDR3 length is 16 residues. The ends lost 2 bases at V and 7 bases at J; junction bases unmatched: 8. Germline V CDR1 and CDR2: MNHNY, SVGAGI (reference sequence). The CDR3 spells CASSYGTQGAGGELFF. The CDR3 nucleotides read TGTGCCAGCAGTTACGGTACACAGGGGGCGGGCGGGGAGCTGTTTTTT.

This chain joins TRBV6-5 and TRBJ1-5; possible D gene TRBD1, 6 bases. Germline V lookup: CDR1 MNHEY, CDR2 SVGAGI. The V end was cut by 6 bases, the J end by 5 bases, with 11 bases between. The CDR3 sequence is 13 residues long. DNA of the CDR3: TGTGCCAGCAGCCCTCACAGGGATCAGCCCCAGCATTTT. Its translation is CASSPHRDQPQHF.

The chain has TRBV9 and TRBJ2-3; D remains ambiguous. Deletions cut 0 bases from V and 2 bases from J, with 10 bases between. This CDR3 has 15 amino acids. CDR1 and CDR2 (germline): SGDLS, YYNGEE. The CDR3 DNA reads TGTGCCAGCAGCGTAGGTCCGTTTTCCACAGATACGCAGTATTTT. Translating it yields CASSVGPFSTDTQYF.

This sequence joins TRBV5-6 and TRBJ2-1; 8 bases are a match to TRBD2. The germline gives CDR1 SGHDT, CDR2 YYEEEE. Trimming took 4 bases from V and 9 from J; bases not matched to a gene: 12. The CDR3 is 15 amino acids. The CDR3 reads CASSALIGSGSEQFF. The DNA for the CDR3 is TGTGCCAGCAGCGCTTTAATCGGGAGCGGGAGTGAGCAGTTCTTC.

This chain joins TRBV28 and TRBJ1-4; D unresolved. V gave up 3 bases and J gave up 5 bases, with 10 bases separating them. This CDR3 is built from 14 residues. The germline gives CDR1 MDHEN, CDR2 SYDVKM. In DNA, the CDR3 is TGTGCCAGCAGTTTCCAGTACCCGAATGAAAAACTGTTTTTT. Its translation is CASSFQYPNEKLFF. The full variable domain, in which reference TRBV28 and TRBJ1-4 provide the parts outside the CDR3, is DVKVTQSSRYLVKRTGEKVFLECVQDMDHENMFWYRQDPGLGLRLIYFSYDVKMKEKGDIPEGYSVSREKKERFSLILESASTNQTSMYLCASSFQYPNEKLFFGSGTQLSVL.